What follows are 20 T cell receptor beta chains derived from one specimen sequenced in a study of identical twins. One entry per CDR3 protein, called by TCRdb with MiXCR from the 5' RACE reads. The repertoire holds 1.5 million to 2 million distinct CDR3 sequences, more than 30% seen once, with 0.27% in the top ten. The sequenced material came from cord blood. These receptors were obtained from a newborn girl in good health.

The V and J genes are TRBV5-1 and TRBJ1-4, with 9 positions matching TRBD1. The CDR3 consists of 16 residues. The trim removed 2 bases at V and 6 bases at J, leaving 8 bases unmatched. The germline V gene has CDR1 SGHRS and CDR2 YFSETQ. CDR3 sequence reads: CASSFAGQGSDEKLFF. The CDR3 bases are TGCGCCAGCAGCTTTGCGGGACAGGGTTCGGATGAAAAACTGTTTTTT.

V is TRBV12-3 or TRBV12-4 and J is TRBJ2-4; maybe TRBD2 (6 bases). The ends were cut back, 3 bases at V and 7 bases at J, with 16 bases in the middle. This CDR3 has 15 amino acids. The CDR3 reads CASSFGVAVGNIQYF. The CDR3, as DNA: TGTGCCAGCAGTTTCGGTGTAGCGGTGGGGAACATTCAGTACTTC.

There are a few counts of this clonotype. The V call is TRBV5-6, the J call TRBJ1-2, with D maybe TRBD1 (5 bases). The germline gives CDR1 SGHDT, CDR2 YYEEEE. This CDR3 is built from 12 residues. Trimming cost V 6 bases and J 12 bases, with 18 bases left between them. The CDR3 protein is CASTMRGLRHTF. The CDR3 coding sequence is TGTGCCAGCACTATGAGGGGTCTCCGTCACACCTTC.

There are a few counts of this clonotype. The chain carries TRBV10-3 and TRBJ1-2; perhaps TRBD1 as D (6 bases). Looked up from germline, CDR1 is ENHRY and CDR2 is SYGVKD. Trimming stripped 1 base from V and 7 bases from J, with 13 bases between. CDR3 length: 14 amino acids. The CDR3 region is CAISELGGSRGYTF. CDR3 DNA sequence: TGTGCCATCAGTGAGTTAGGGGGGAGCCGTGGCTACACCTTC.

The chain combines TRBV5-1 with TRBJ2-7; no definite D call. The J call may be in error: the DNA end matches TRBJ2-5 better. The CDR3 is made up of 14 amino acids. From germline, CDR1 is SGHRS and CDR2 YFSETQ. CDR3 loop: CASSGISRRETQYF. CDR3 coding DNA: TGCGCCAGCAGCGGCATTAGTAGAAGGGAGACCCAGTACTTC.

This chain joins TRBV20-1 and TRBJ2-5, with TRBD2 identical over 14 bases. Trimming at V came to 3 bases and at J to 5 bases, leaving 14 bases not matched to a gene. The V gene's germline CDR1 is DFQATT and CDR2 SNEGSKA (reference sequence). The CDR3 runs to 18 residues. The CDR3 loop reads CSASRWPGLAGVRETQYF. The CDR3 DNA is TGCAGTGCTAGTCGCTGGCCGGGACTAGCGGGAGTAAGGGAGACCCAGTACTTC.

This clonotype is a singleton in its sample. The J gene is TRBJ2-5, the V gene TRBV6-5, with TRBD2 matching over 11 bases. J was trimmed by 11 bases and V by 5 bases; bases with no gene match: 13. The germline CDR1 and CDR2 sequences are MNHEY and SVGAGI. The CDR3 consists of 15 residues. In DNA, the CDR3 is TGTGCCAGCAGTCGAGAACTAGCGGGAGTTGATGAGCAGTACTTC. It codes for CASSRELAGVDEQYF.

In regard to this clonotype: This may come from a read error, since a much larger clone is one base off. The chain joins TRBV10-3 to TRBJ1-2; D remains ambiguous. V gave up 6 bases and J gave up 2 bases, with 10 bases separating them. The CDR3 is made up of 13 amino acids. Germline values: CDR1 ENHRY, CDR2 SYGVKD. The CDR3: CAISDWGNYGYTF. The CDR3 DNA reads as TGTGCCATCAGCGATTGGGGAAACTATGGCTACACCTTC.

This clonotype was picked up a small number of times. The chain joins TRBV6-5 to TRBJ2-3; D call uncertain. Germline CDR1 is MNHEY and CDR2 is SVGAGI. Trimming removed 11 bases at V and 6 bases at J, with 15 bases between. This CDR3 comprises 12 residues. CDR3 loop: CAAGTTWDTQYF. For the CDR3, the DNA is TGTGCCGCTGGAACCACCTGGGATACGCAGTATTTT.

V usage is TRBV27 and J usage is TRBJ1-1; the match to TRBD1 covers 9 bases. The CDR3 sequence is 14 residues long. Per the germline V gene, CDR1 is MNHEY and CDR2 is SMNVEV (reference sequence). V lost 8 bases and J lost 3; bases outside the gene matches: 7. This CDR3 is CASGVGQGYTEAFF. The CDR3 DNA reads TGTGCCAGCGGTGTCGGACAGGGGTACACTGAAGCTTTCTTT.

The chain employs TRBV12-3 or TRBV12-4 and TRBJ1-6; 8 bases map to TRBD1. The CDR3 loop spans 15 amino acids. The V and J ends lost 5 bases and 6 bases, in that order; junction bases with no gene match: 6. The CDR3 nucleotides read TGTGCCAGCAGTCAAGCGGACAGGGTTAATTCACCCCTCCACTTT. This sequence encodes CASSQADRVNSPLHF.

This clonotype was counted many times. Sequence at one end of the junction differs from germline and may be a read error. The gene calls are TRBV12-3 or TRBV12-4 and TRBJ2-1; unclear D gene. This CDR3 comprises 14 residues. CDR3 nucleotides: TGCGCCAGCAGCCGGCGGAGCTCCTACAATGAGCAGTTCTTC. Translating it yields CASSRRSSYNEQFF.

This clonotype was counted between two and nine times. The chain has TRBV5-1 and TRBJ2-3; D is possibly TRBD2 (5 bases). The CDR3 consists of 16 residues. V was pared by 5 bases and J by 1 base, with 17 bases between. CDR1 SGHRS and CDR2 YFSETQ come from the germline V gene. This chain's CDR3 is CASRLGSAGGTDTQYF. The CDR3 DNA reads TGCGCCAGCAGGCTTGGGTCCGCGGGTGGCACAGATACGCAGTATTTT.

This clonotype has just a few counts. The CDR3 reads CASSLLRGETSYEQYF. In DNA, the CDR3 is TGTGCCAGCAGCTTACTGCGGGGGGAAACCTCCTACGAGCAGTACTTC. The V gene is TRBV7-9, the J gene TRBJ2-7; 8 bases line up with TRBD2. V dropped 2 bases and J dropped 0; count of bases not matched to a gene: 6. Germline V gives CDR1 SEHNR, CDR2 FQNEAQ (reference sequence). CDR3 size: 16 residues.

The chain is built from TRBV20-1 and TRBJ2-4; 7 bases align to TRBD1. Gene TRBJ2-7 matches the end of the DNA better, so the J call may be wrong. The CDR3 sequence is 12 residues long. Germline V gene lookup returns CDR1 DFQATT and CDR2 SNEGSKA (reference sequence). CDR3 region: CSAPRGKYEQYF. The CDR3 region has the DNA TGCAGTGCTCCCAGGGGGAAGTACGAGCAGTACTTC.

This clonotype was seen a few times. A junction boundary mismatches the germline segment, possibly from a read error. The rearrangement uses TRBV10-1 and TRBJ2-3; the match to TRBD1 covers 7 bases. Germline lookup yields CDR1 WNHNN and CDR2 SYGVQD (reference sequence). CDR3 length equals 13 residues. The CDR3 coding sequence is TGCGCCAGCACTAGCACGGGGACAGATGCGCAGTATTTT. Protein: CASTSTGTDAQYF.

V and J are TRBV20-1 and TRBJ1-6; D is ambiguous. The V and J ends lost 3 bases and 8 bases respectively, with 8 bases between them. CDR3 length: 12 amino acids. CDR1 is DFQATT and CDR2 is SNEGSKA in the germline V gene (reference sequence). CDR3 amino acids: CSARETDSPLHF. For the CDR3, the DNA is TGCAGTGCTAGGGAGACGGATTCACCCCTCCACTTT.

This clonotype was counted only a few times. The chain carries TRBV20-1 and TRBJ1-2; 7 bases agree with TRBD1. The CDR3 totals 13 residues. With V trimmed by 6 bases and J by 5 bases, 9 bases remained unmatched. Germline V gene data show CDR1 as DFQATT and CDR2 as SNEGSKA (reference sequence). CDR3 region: CSASTGEGYGYTF. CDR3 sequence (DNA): TGCAGTGCGAGCACAGGGGAAGGGTATGGCTACACCTTC.

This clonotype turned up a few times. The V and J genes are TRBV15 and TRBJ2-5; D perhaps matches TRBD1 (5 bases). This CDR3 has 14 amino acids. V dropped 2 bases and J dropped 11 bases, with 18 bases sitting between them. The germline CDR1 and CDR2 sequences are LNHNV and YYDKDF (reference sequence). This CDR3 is CATSRMGRSNEQYF. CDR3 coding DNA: TGTGCCACCAGCAGAATGGGGCGAAGCAATGAGCAGTACTTC.

CDR3 DNA: TGCGCCAGCAGCCAAGAAGAGAGGGGGGGGCTGACAGATACGCAGTATTTT. Translating it yields CASSQEERGGLTDTQYF. The chain recombines TRBV4-1 with TRBJ2-3, with D tentatively TRBD2 (7 bases). Germline CDR1 is MGHRA and CDR2 is YSYEKL. Between the trimmed V and J ends, which lost 0 bases and 3 bases, there was a span of 16 bases. The CDR3 totals 17 residues.